This T cell receptor beta chain derives from a study of shared clonotypes between healthy human individuals. Here immunoSEQ multiplex PCR was the method, and the copy in TCRdb shows in-frame clones only, minus some. The sample includes 2.5 million or so clones, just over 90% of them seen just once. This sequence originates from a young man in good health. The sequencing input was naive CD4+ T cells sorted from blood. Subset given: CD45RA+ positively selected.

Here the CDR3 DNA reads TGTGCCAGCAGCGTAGAGGGCGGGAGGGGGTTTGGAGAGACCCAGTACTTC. It specifies CASSVEGGRGFGETQYF. The chain joins TRBV9 to TRBJ2-5, with 9 bases lining up with TRBD2. CDR1 and CDR2 from the germline V gene are SGDLS and YYNGEE. The CDR3 contains 17 residues. Trimming removed 0 bases from V and 4 bases from J; junction bases left unmatched: 10.